Below, 13 T cell receptor beta chains from the same sample are listed, as sequenced in a study of identical twins. TCRdb itself ran the 5' RACE reads through MiXCR, one entry per CDR3 protein. The sample lists approximately 240,000 distinct CDR3 sequences, over 13% occurring once. Sequenced: memory (CD45RO+) T cells sorted from blood. The receptors were sampled from a woman between 18 and 30 years old in good health.

This chain links TRBV27 with TRBJ1-2; a possible D gene is TRBD1 (6 bases). Germline lookup yields CDR1 MNHEY and CDR2 SMNVEV (reference sequence). Deletions cut 5 bases from V and 7 bases from J, with 11 bases between. This CDR3 has 12 residues. The CDR3 sequence: CASSPSRGGYTF. For the CDR3, the DNA is TGTGCCAGCAGTCCAAGCAGGGGTGGCTACACCTTC.

The chain joins TRBV21-1 to TRBJ1-2; whether TRBD1, the table's D call, matches the DNA was not checked. TRBV21-1 is tagged as a pseudogene. The CDR3 runs to 19 residues. In DNA, the CDR3 is TGTGCCAGCAGCTTCCAATCCCGGGACAGGGGAGGAGGTAACTATGGCTACACCTTC. Amino acids: CASSFQSRDRGGGNYGYTF.

This clonotype was seen a few times. The J gene is TRBJ2-6, the V gene TRBV18; D gene ambiguous. CDR1 is KGHSH, CDR2 LQKENI, per germline. The CDR3 covers 16 residues. V shed 3 bases and J shed 3 bases, with 12 bases lying between them. The DNA for the CDR3 is TGTGCCAGCTCACCCCAAACGGCTCGTGGGGCCAACGTCCTGACTTTC. Its protein product is CASSPQTARGANVLTF.

The chain uses TRBV3-1 and TRBJ2-1; D gene ambiguous. In germline, CDR1 is LGHDT, CDR2 YNNKEL (reference sequence). The CDR3 has 15 residues. The V end lost 1 base, the J end lost 0 bases, and 7 bases lay between the germline ends. DNA of the CDR3: TGTGCCAGCAGCCAAGCGCGGAGCTCCTACAATGAGCAGTTCTTC. Its translation: CASSQARSSYNEQFF.

This clonotype was counted a few times. J is TRBJ2-1 and V is TRBV20-1; no definite D call. The CDR3 has 11 amino acids. The V end was cut by 4 bases, the J end by 8 bases, with 9 bases between. Germline V CDR1 and CDR2: DFQATT, SNEGSKA (reference sequence). The CDR3 loop is CSATSSDEQFF. As DNA, the CDR3 is TGCAGTGCTACGAGTTCCGATGAGCAGTTCTTC.

This sequence joins TRBV6-1 and TRBJ2-2; D perhaps matches TRBD2 (6 bases). Per the germline V gene, CDR1 is MNHNS and CDR2 is SASEGT. The germline V and J ends were trimmed by 5 bases and 6 bases, with 13 bases remaining between them. This CDR3 region has 14 residues. This CDR3 reads CASSRDFPPGELFF. The CDR3 region has the DNA TGTGCCAGCAGTCGGGACTTTCCTCCCGGGGAGCTGTTTTTT.

Only a few counts were recorded for this clonotype. V usage is TRBV27 and J usage is TRBJ1-1; possible D gene TRBD1, 6 bases. Trimming removed 2 bases from V and 4 bases from J, with 14 bases in between. CDR1 is MNHEY and CDR2 is SMNVEV in the germline V gene (reference sequence). This CDR3 comprises 15 residues. In DNA, the CDR3 is TGTGCCAGCAGTTTAGCGTCCGACAGGACCACTGAAGCTTTCTTT. It translates to CASSLASDRTTEAFF.

The genes are TRBV29-1 and TRBJ2-5, with D hard to call. There are 12 residues in the CDR3. V lost 0 bases and J lost 5, with 7 bases in between. CDR1 and CDR2 (germline): SQVTM, ANQGSEA. The DNA of the CDR3 is TGCAGCGTTGAAGAAGTTGGCGAGACCCAGTACTTC. It yields the protein CSVEEVGETQYF.

This clonotype came up a few times. The V call is TRBV11-3, the J call TRBJ1-2; 7 bases fit TRBD1. This CDR3 is 12 amino acids long. Trimming removed 5 bases from V and 7 bases from J; junction bases left unmatched: 4. Germline-derived CDR1 and CDR2 are SGHNT and YENEEA. The CDR3 is CASSPRQGGYTF. Here the CDR3 DNA reads TGTGCCAGCAGCCCCCGACAGGGTGGCTACACCTTC.

J is TRBJ1-1 and V is TRBV7-9; the D gene is possibly TRBD1 (6 bases). V dropped 0 bases and J dropped 1 base, with 9 bases sitting between them. Germline V CDR1 and CDR2: SEHNR, FQNEAQ (reference sequence). This CDR3 is 15 amino acids long. The CDR3: CASSLAVQGNTEAFF. The DNA of the CDR3 is TGTGCCAGCAGCTTAGCTGTACAGGGGAACACTGAAGCTTTCTTT.

This chain uses TRBV29-1 with TRBJ1-1; no clear D. The CDR3 covers 13 residues. CDR1 SQVTM and CDR2 ANQGSEA come from the germline V gene. Trimming shortened V by 6 bases and J by 3 bases, and 14 bases separated the two germline ends. For the CDR3, the DNA is TGCAGCGTCCGACGCCAAGAGTACACTGAAGCTTTCTTT. Translating gives CSVRRQEYTEAFF.

V gene TRBV7-9 combines with J gene TRBJ1-1; D is possibly TRBD1 (5 bases). CDR1 is SEHNR and CDR2 is FQNEAQ in the germline V gene (reference sequence). V lost 1 base to trimming and J lost 7 bases, with 16 bases between them. The CDR3 runs to 15 residues. The CDR3 nucleotides are TGTGCCAGCAGCTTAGGTTCAGGGTCTGGTTATGAAGCTTTCTTT. Protein: CASSLGSGSGYEAFF.

This clonotype was picked up many times. The V gene is TRBV10-2, the J gene TRBJ1-2, with no clear D. The ends were cut back, 4 bases at V and 0 bases at J, with 9 bases in the middle. Germline V gene sequence: CDR1 WSHSY, CDR2 SAAADI. This CDR3 is built from 14 residues. CDR3 sequence: CASSGAGANYGYTF. The CDR3 DNA reads as TGCGCCAGCAGTGGTGCGGGTGCTAACTATGGCTACACCTTC.